The TCR beta chain under discussion was sequenced for a study of shared clonotypes between healthy human individuals. Details on this clone: The junction does not match germline at one end; this may be a read error.

The table came from immunoSEQ multiplex PCR; TCRdb's copy has only in-frame clones and leaves some out. The sample has 450,000 to 550,000 clones; less than 85% are singletons. The CDR3 runs 14 residues. CDR1 is LNHDA, CDR2 SQIVND, per germline (reference sequence). The sequence was obtained from a woman aged 35 to 49 in good health. Some clones in this sample may be carry-over from other donors' samples. The sequenced material came from PBMCs. The chain links TRBV19 to TRBJ2-5, with 12 bases lining up with TRBD2. CDR3 sequence reads: CASSMGASGRAHHF. CDR3 nucleotide sequence: TGTGCCAGTAGTATGGGGGCTAGCGGGAGGGCCCACCACTTC.